This TCR beta chain emerged from a study of kidney transplant recipient with SARS-CoV-2 infection. TCRdb called the reads again in MiXCR, with one record for every CDR3 protein. The sample shows about 250,000 distinct CDR3 sequences, 29% of them seen only once. After removal of 4 bases from V and 1 base from J, the junction contained 7 bases not matched to a gene. CDR1 and CDR2 from the germline V gene are SGHRS and YFSETQ. CDR3 size: 15 residues. This clonotype was observed many times. The source was a blood sample, collected at baseline and between days 110 and 120 from a kidney transplant recipient. This sequence joins TRBV5-1 and TRBJ1-2, with 7 bases lining up with TRBD1. The clonotype was recovered from a young adult male patient who had COVID-19 and was a kidney transplant recipient. Some T cells may have come from the graft donor. This CDR3 is CASSGTGERNYGYTF. The DNA for the CDR3 is TGCGCCAGCAGCGGAACAGGGGAGCGTAACTATGGCTACACCTTC.